This T cell receptor beta chain emerged from a study of CD8+CD57+ T cells in acquired aplastic anemia. Patients chosen for sequencing had CD8+CD57+ cells that had expanded, as shown by flow cytometry. Germline lookup yields CDR1 SGHNT and CDR2 YYREEE (reference sequence). The ends were cut back, 0 bases at V and 5 bases at J, with 2 bases in the middle. The CDR3 has 11 residues. In this sample, this clonotype turned up many times. It was genomic DNA that served as the template for profiling TCR beta VDJ and CDR3. One entry per CDR3 protein, called by TCRdb with MiXCR from the reads. Seen here are over 150,000 distinct CDR3 sequences, about 54% observed once, and the top ten hold approximately 12%.

Specimen: sorted CD4+, CD8+, or CD8+CD57+ T cells (not recorded which) from PBMCs. The rearrangement joins TRBV5-4 to TRBJ1-2; D is unresolved. This clonotype originated in a human donor with aplastic anemia. CDR3 loop: CASSLGYGYTF. The CDR3 DNA reads TGTGCCAGCAGCTTGGGGTATGGCTACACCTTC.